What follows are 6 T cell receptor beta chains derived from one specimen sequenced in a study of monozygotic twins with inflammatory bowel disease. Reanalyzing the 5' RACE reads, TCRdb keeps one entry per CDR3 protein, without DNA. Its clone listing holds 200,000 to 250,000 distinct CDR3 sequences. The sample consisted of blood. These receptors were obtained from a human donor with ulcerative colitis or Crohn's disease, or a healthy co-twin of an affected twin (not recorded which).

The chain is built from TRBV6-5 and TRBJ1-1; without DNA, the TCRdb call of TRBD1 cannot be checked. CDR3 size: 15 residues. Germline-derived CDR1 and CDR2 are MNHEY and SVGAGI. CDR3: CASSYAGALGTEAFF.

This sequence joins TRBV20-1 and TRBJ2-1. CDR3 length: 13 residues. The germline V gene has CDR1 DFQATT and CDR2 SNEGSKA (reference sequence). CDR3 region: CSASLGIYNEQFF.

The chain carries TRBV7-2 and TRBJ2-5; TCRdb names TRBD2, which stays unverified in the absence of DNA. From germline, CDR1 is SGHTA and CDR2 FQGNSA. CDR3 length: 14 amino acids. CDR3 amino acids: CASTKGTSGSSQYF.

The CDR3 sequence is CSARKVDYYNEQFF. The rearrangement joins TRBV20-1 to TRBJ2-1; TCRdb reports TRBD2, a call that lacks DNA to check it against. The CDR3 totals 14 residues. CDR1 DFQATT and CDR2 SNEGSKA come from the germline V gene (reference sequence).

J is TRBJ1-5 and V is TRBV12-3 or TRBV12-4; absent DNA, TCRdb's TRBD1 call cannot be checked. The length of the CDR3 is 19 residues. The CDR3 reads CASSPGTAAAYYSNQPQHF.

The CDR3: CSASDRENTEAFF. This sequence joins TRBV20-1 and TRBJ1-1. The CDR3 is 13 amino acids. CDR1 is DFQATT, CDR2 SNEGSKA, per germline (reference sequence).